Given below is one T cell receptor (beta chain) in context. The antigen remains unidentified. Primers: 60 V beta forward and 13 J beta reverse. The table came from immunoSEQ multiplex PCR; TCRdb's copy has only in-frame clones and leaves some out. The sample comprises roughly 83,000 clones, about nine tenths of which are singletons, and 15% to 18% rests with the top ten. Germline V gene data show CDR1 as LGHNA and CDR2 as YNFKEQ. With 2 bases clipped from V and 0 bases from J, the junction kept 10 bases outside the gene matches. This CDR3 has 18 amino acids. The sample is drawn from a study of glioma-infiltrating T cells after dendritic cell vaccination. Study summary: Dendritic cell vaccine was injected intradermally three times, biweekly. Study-wide points: Higher pretreatment TIL content predicted longer progression-free time and survival. No direct clonality-survival link was found; a diverse polyclonal response may matter.

The sample in question was blood, obtained before dendritic cell vaccination. This receptor was identified in a human donor with glioblastoma. The chain couples TRBV4-2 to TRBJ2-3; 8 bases are shared with TRBD2. The CDR3 loop reads CASSQSHTSGTSTDTQYF. DNA of the CDR3: TGTGCCAGCAGCCAATCTCATACTAGCGGTACTAGCACAGATACGCAGTATTTT.